The clone carrying this TCR beta chain occurred a few times. Trimming at V came to 5 bases and at J to 4 bases, leaving 4 bases not matched to a gene. CDR3 length equals 13 residues. The germline V gene has CDR1 SGHTA and CDR2 FQGNSA. These data are taken from a study of T-cell memory formation after mild COVID-19. Each CDR3 protein is one row after TCRdb ran MiXCR on the 5' RACE reads. The sample has approximately 300,000 distinct CDR3 sequences, about a sixth seen once. This TCR came from a man between 18 and 29 years old who had mild COVID-19 (a few samples of this study predate the infection). Cell type and time point are not known. What was sequenced was PBMCs or a T cell subset sorted from them (not recorded which). The chain recombines TRBV7-2 with TRBJ1-2; 7 nucleotides line up with TRBD1. CDR3 in DNA: TGTGCCAGCAGCAAAGACAGGGTCTATGGCTACACCTTC. Translated, it gives CASSKDRVYGYTF.